This T cell receptor (beta chain) was sequenced in a study of post-analysis software for immune sequencing data. Turning to the study itself: There were relapsing-remitting, secondary progressive and progressive-relapsing multiple sclerosis among the disease courses included. Findings and caveats of the study: Patients with multiple sclerosis recorded significantly lower normalized Chao1 diversity than controls, the study found. When the samples were clustered directly with F measure, those that had been prepared in the same batch showed strong co-clustering.

The authors incorporated unique molecular identifiers into the TCR beta cDNA libraries. TCRdb re-analysed the PCR reads in MiXCR, keeping a single row per CDR3 protein. The sample has 750,000 to 950,000 distinct CDR3 sequences; approximately 57% are singletons. In its sample, this clonotype was seen a few times. The antigen is unknown. Sequencing was done on a sample of blood. The receptor's source is a girl aged 10 to 17 with multiple sclerosis.

This CDR3 is CASSPQSGGWEQFF. CDR3 bases: TGTGCCAGCTCACCCCAAAGCGGGGGGTGGGAGCAGTTCTTC. This chain joins TRBV18 and TRBJ2-1, with TRBD2 identical over 9 bases. The CDR3 runs to 14 residues. V was pared by 3 bases and J by 10 bases, with 7 bases of the junction left unmatched. The V gene's germline CDR1 is KGHSH and CDR2 LQKENI.